This T cell receptor beta chain was recovered during a study of OX40 agonist ivuxolimab in advanced cancers. Across the study: Of mixed ages from roughly 23 to 85 and averaging roughly 66 years, the group was about 86% male.

This CDR3 has 12 residues. Trimming shortened V by 4 bases and J by 8 bases, and 9 bases separated the two germline ends. Germline V CDR1 and CDR2: SGHAT, FQNNGV. About this clone: Its antigen remains unidentified.

This table comes from immunoSEQ multiplex PCR, and its TCRdb copy is limited to in-frame clones, with some not included. Here the sample spans approximately 70,000 clones, 88% being singletons. Regarding the study as a whole: Among expanded peripheral T cells, antigen specificity went undetermined. Some of the lowest clonal expansion was seen in partial responders at 0.1-3.0 mg/kg.

The sequence came from an adult with an advanced solid tumor such as melanoma, head and neck, liver or kidney cancer. This specimen was CD4+ or CD8+ T cells sorted from blood, taken in a trial of the OX40 agonist ivuxolimab. V usage is TRBV11-2 and J usage is TRBJ2-1, with a tentative D call TRBD2 (5 bases). The CDR3 DNA sequence: TGTGCCAGCAGCTCGCAGGACTATGAGCAGTTCTTC. Translated: CASSSQDYEQFF.